The 22 T cell receptor beta chains reported below all come from one sample, sequenced in a study of CD8+ T cells in alopecia areata (dated by TCRdb to the late 2010s). The library relied on the immunoSEQ multiplex PCR assay. To provide template for TCR sequencing, every sample had RNA extracted and reverse transcribed into cDNA. In TCRdb, the immuneACCESS table is reduced to in-frame sequences with V and J assigned. These tables do not hold every clone; where another copy was compared, an unresolved V gene accounts for under half, and the others remain unexplained. The sample has 150,000 to 200,000 clones on record, 45% to 65% of them singletons. 3% to 3.5% of the sample is taken by the ten largest. According to the study, the label for this sample's time point signals: around 4 weeks on oral tofacitinib. The sample's treatment or condition label, in plain terms: oral pan-JAK inhibitor, 5-10 mg twice daily.

Sequenced material: CD4+ T cells sorted from blood, taken at week 4, from a patient treated with tofacitinib. These receptors were taken from a human donor with alopecia areata.

This chain joins TRBV29-1 and TRBJ2-1; a weak D match, TRBD2 (5 bases). Trimming left V 5 bases short and J 3 bases short, with 17 bases between. The length of the CDR3 is 15 residues. Germline V gene lookup returns CDR1 SQVTM and CDR2 ANQGSEA. Here the CDR3 DNA reads TGCAGCGTTTCCCCTAGCCGTCTTATCTACAATGAGCAGTTCTTC. Protein sequence: CSVSPSRLIYNEQFF.

This clone was recorded a few times. This rearrangement joins TRBV4-1 to TRBJ1-6; D call uncertain. Trimming removed 1 base at V and 12 bases at J, with 10 bases between. The CDR3 length is 13 residues. CDR1 is MGHRA, CDR2 YSYEKL, per germline. CDR3 sequence reads: CASSQVEGVPLHF. CDR3 coding DNA: TGCGCCAGCAGCCAAGTAGAGGGTGTACCCCTCCACTTT.

The CDR3 nucleotides are TGTGCCAGTGGCCCCGGCAGGGCCTACGAGCAGTACTTC. It yields the protein CASGPGRAYEQYF. The rearrangement uses TRBV27 and TRBJ2-7; D is possibly TRBD1 (5 bases). The V gene lost 9 bases and the J gene lost 2 bases, with 14 bases spanning the gap. This CDR3 spans 13 amino acids. CDR1 and CDR2 from the germline V gene are MNHEY and SMNVEV (reference sequence).

A few counts support this clone. The gene calls are TRBV28 and TRBJ1-2; D is ambiguous. Trimming took off 3 bases at V and 5 bases at J, with 7 bases between the two ends. Germline loops: CDR1 MDHEN, CDR2 SYDVKM. The CDR3 covers 12 residues. The CDR3 sequence is CASSFGPYGYTF. CDR3 in DNA: TGTGCCAGCAGTTTCGGGCCTTATGGCTACACCTTC.

V and J are TRBV15 and TRBJ2-7; 7 nucleotides agree with TRBD1. Germline CDR1 is LNHNV and CDR2 is YYDKDF (reference sequence). There are 14 residues in the CDR3. The J segment lost 4 bases and the V segment lost 6 bases, leaving 9 bases of the junction unmatched. As DNA, the CDR3 is TGTGCCACCAGGACAGGGAGTGGAGCGTACGAGCAGTACTTC. Translating it yields CATRTGSGAYEQYF.

The rearrangement links TRBV28 to TRBJ1-2; D is possibly TRBD1 (5 bases). The V end was cut by 7 bases, the J end by 5 bases, with 17 bases between. In germline, CDR1 is MDHEN, CDR2 SYDVKM. The CDR3 sequence is 14 residues long. In DNA, the CDR3 is TGTGCCAGCATCGACGCAAGCGGGGCGTATGGCTACACCTTC. Protein sequence: CASIDASGAYGYTF.

The gene calls are TRBV9 and TRBJ2-1; no definite D call. Trimming stripped 1 base from V and 5 bases from J, with 16 bases between. The CDR3 is 16 residues long. The germline V gene has CDR1 SGDLS and CDR2 YYNGEE. CDR3 sequence (DNA): TGTGCCAGCAGCGTAAGCCCGGGCTGGCGAGACAATGAGCAGTTCTTC. Translating gives CASSVSPGWRDNEQFF. Based on the CDR3 plus reference TRBV9 and TRBJ2-1, the full variable domain is DSGVTQTPKHLITATGQRVTLRCSPRSGDLSVYWYQQSLDQGLQFLIQYYNGEERAKGNILERFSAQQFPDLHSELNLSSLELGDSALYFCASSVSPGWRDNEQFFGPGTRLTVL.

The CDR3 protein is CASSAQGKGNEQFF. Written as DNA, the CDR3 is TGTGCCAGCAGTGCCCAGGGGAAAGGGAATGAGCAGTTCTTC. The chain couples TRBV2 to TRBJ2-1; D perhaps matches TRBD1 (6 bases). Trimming cost V 4 bases and J 7 bases, with 14 bases left between them. Germline loops: CDR1 SNHLY, CDR2 FYNNEI. This CDR3 has 14 amino acids. The full variable domain, its missing parts supplied by reference TRBV2 and TRBJ2-1, is EPEVTQTPSHQVTQMGQEVILRCVPISNHLYFYWYRQILGQKVEFLVSFYNNEISEKSEIFDDQFSVERPDGSNFTLKIRSTKLEDSAMYFCASSAQGKGNEQFFGPGTRLTVL.

The V and J genes are TRBV7-2 and TRBJ2-1; maybe TRBD2 (6 bases). Per germline, CDR1 SGHTA and CDR2 FQGNSA. This CDR3 region has 16 residues. V gave up 6 bases and J gave up 0 bases, with 15 bases separating them. CDR3 sequence reads: CASRIGGASSYNEQFF. CDR3 bases: TGTGCCAGCAGGATAGGCGGGGCGAGCTCCTACAATGAGCAGTTCTTC.

This clone came up a few times. This chain connects TRBV5-1 to TRBJ1-2; a weak D match, TRBD1 (6 bases). Trimming took off 3 bases at V and 8 bases at J, with 14 bases between the two ends. Germline V gives CDR1 SGHRS, CDR2 YFSETQ. The CDR3 covers 13 residues. CDR3 amino acids: CASSSGTSGGYTF. The CDR3 DNA reads as TGCGCCAGCAGCTCCGGGACATCTGGAGGCTACACCTTC.

The gene calls are TRBV6-1 and TRBJ1-4; the D gene is possibly TRBD1 (5 bases). The CDR3 length is 16 residues. In germline, CDR1 is MNHNS, CDR2 SASEGT. Trimming took off 4 bases at V and 8 bases at J, with 20 bases between the two ends. The CDR3 DNA follows: TGTGCCAGCAGTGGTACCCATGGGGCGACCAACGAAAAACTGTTTTTT. Translated, it gives CASSGTHGATNEKLFF.

This clone was detected once. The genes are TRBV15 and TRBJ2-3; 7 bases map to TRBD2. This CDR3 region has 15 residues. CDR1 and CDR2 from the germline V gene are LNHNV and YYDKDF (reference sequence). The trim removed 5 bases at V and 0 bases at J, leaving 5 bases unmatched. The DNA for the CDR3 is TGTGCCACCAGCGTCCTGGGACTAAGCACAGATACGCAGTATTTT. Translated: CATSVLGLSTDTQYF. The variable domain in full, with the rest retrieved from reference TRBV15 and TRBJ2-3, is DAMVIQNPRYQVTQFGKPVTLSCSQTLNHNVMYWYQQKSSQAPKLLFHYYDKDFNNEADTPDNFQSRRPNTSFCFLDIRSPGLGDTAMYLCATSVLGLSTDTQYFGPGTRLTVL.

The rearrangement links TRBV29-1 to TRBJ2-3; possibly TRBD2 for D (6 bases). The CDR3 contains 14 residues. V lost 6 bases to trimming and J lost 3 bases, with 16 bases between them. Germline V gene data show CDR1 as SQVTM and CDR2 as ANQGSEA. The CDR3 DNA reads as TGCAGCGTCCCCGGCGGGGCTGGGACAGATACGCAGTATTTT. Translation: CSVPGGAGTDTQYF.

The chain is built from TRBV7-2 and TRBJ2-5; either TRBD1 or TRBD2 may supply D (6 bases each). V was cut by 5 bases and J by 7 bases, with 17 bases left in between. This CDR3 comprises 14 residues. Germline assignment: CDR1 SGHTA and CDR2 FQGNSA. DNA for the CDR3: TGTGCCAGCAGCCCATTGGGGGGCATGGGGACCCAGTACTTC. Translation: CASSPLGGMGTQYF.

The chain couples TRBV7-3 to TRBJ2-3; the match to TRBD2 covers 8 bases. J was trimmed by 4 bases and V by 5 bases; bases with no gene match: 2. Per the germline V gene, CDR1 is SGHTA and CDR2 is FQGTGA. CDR3 length: 13 amino acids. CDR3 bases: TGTGCCAGCAGCCCGGGGGGGCCAGATACGCAGTATTTT. Its protein product is CASSPGGPDTQYF.

The chain joins TRBV5-4 to TRBJ2-6; TRBD1 is a possible D gene (5 bases). The CDR3 sequence is 16 residues long. V was cut by 6 bases and J by 2 bases, with 15 bases left in between. CDR1 and CDR2 (germline): SGHNT, YYREEE (reference sequence). CDR3 region: CASKAGSYAGANVLTF. The DNA of the CDR3 is TGTGCCAGCAAAGCAGGGTCCTATGCTGGGGCCAACGTCCTGACTTTC.

This clone was counted between two and nine times. The junction does not match germline at one end; this may be a read error. The gene calls are TRBV7-2 and TRBJ2-7; D not certain. The CDR3 is made up of 12 amino acids. The germline V gene encodes CDR1 SGHTA and CDR2 FQGNSA. CDR3 protein: CASSSPPYAQYF. The CDR3 DNA is TGTGCCAGCAGCTCTCCCCCCTACGCGCAGTACTTC.

This clone was seen a single time. V and J are TRBV5-1 and TRBJ2-7, with D unresolved. V was trimmed by 2 bases and J by 3 bases, leaving 9 bases between them. The CDR3 has 13 amino acids. Germline lookup yields CDR1 SGHRS and CDR2 YFSETQ. Here the CDR3 reads CASSFGPRYEQYF. CDR3 DNA: TGCGCCAGCAGCTTCGGGCCCCGCTACGAGCAGTACTTC.

The CDR3 nucleotides are TGTGCCAGCAGCGTAGCCGGACAGGGCGACCCTATCTCTGGGGCCAACGTCCTGACTTTC. Its protein is CASSVAGQGDPISGANVLTF. The V call is TRBV9, the J call TRBJ2-6; 8 nucleotides line up with TRBD1. The CDR3 is 20 amino acids. Per the germline V gene, CDR1 is SGDLS and CDR2 is YYNGEE. Losses at the gene ends were 0 bases for V and 0 bases for J; bases not matched to a gene: 11.

V is TRBV29-1 and J is TRBJ1-1, with TRBD1 matching over 8 bases. CDR1 is SQVTM and CDR2 is ANQGSEA in the germline V gene. CDR3 length: 13 residues. With V trimmed by 5 bases and J by 1 base, 3 bases remained unmatched. CDR3 sequence: CSVHRGSNTEAFF. Written as DNA, the CDR3 is TGCAGCGTTCACAGGGGGTCGAACACTGAAGCTTTCTTT.

DNA of the CDR3: TGCGCCAGCAGCCTGACAGGGATGGTTGTAAATGAGCAGTTCTTC. It encodes CASSLTGMVVNEQFF. The chain combines TRBV5-1 with TRBJ2-1; 7 nucleotides agree with TRBD1. Germline CDR1 and CDR2: SGHRS and YFSETQ. The CDR3 runs to 15 residues. J gave up 7 bases and V 4 bases, and 11 bases lay outside the gene matches.

This clone has a handful of counts. The DNA of the CDR3 is TGTGCCAGCAGCCCTACCTCCGATACGCAGTATTTT. Its protein product is CASSPTSDTQYF. V usage is TRBV2 and J usage is TRBJ2-3; no definite D call. V was trimmed by 6 bases and J by 6 bases, leaving 10 bases between them. The CDR3 runs to 12 residues. Germline loops: CDR1 SNHLY, CDR2 FYNNEI.